One sample yielded the 29 T cell receptor beta chains listed below, sequenced in a study of shared clonotypes between healthy human individuals. The naive CD8 population came from CD45RO-negative cells selected for CCR7, without terminally differentiated effector memory CD45RA+ cells. Profiled with immunoSEQ multiplex PCR; TCRdb holds only in-frame clones, not every one. Of roughly 1,800,000 clones listed, about 95% are singletons. Sequencing used naive CD8+ T cells sorted from blood. These receptors were collected from a man between 18 and 29 years old in good health.

This sequence joins TRBV7-8 and TRBJ2-3; 8 bases are shared with TRBD1. Trimming at V came to 1 base and at J to 0 bases, leaving 3 bases not matched to a gene. The CDR3 consists of 16 residues. Germline V lookup: CDR1 SGHVS, CDR2 FQNEAQ. As DNA, the CDR3 is TGTGCCAGCAGCTTAGTAACAGGGGGAAGCACAGATACGCAGTATTTT. It codes for CASSLVTGGSTDTQYF.

With regard to this clone: A clone one base away is much larger, so this may be a read error. Other nucleotide sequences from this sample produce the same CDR3. This sequence joins TRBV25-1 and TRBJ2-7; TRBD1 aligns across 11 bases. The germline V gene has CDR1 MGHDK and CDR2 SYGVNS. This CDR3 has 14 amino acids. The junction had 2 bases not matched to a gene; V was cut back by 4 bases and J by 3 bases. CDR3 amino acids: CASSAGTGGYEQYF. CDR3 nucleotides: TGTGCCAGCAGTGCCGGGACAGGGGGCTACGAGCAGTACTTC.

This chain connects TRBV13 to TRBJ2-1; D tentatively reads TRBD1 or TRBD2 (5 bases each). This CDR3 contains 15 residues. From germline, CDR1 is PRHDT and CDR2 FYEKMQ (reference sequence). Trimming removed 4 bases from V and 4 bases from J, with 14 bases in between. DNA of the CDR3: TGTGCCAGCAGCTCCCGCTTAGGGGAGTACAATGAGCAGTTCTTC. This codes for CASSSRLGEYNEQFF.

The rearrangement links TRBV30 to TRBJ2-7, with D possibly TRBD1 on 6 matching bases. Germline V gene sequence: CDR1 GTSNPN, CDR2 SVGIG (reference sequence). The CDR3 has 13 residues. V was shortened by 4 bases and J by 4 bases, with 14 bases between the two germline ends. CDR3: CAWNYGGTYEQYF. The CDR3 region has the DNA TGTGCCTGGAATTATGGGGGCACATACGAGCAGTACTTC.

The chain uses TRBV5-1 and TRBJ2-7; perhaps TRBD2 as D (6 bases). Per the germline V gene, CDR1 is SGHRS and CDR2 is YFSETQ. CDR3 length: 15 residues. V was trimmed by 0 bases and J by 5 bases, leaving 15 bases between them. The CDR3: CASSLGPGLIDEQYF. The DNA for the CDR3 is TGCGCCAGCAGCTTGGGGCCCGGACTAATCGACGAGCAGTACTTC.

This chain joins TRBV7-9 and TRBJ2-5; tentative D call: TRBD2 (6 bases). Trimming removed 1 base at V and 5 bases at J, with 14 bases between. This CDR3 region has 15 residues. The germline V gene encodes CDR1 SEHNR and CDR2 FQNEAQ (reference sequence). This chain's CDR3 is CASSLVAGPQETQYF. The CDR3 nucleotides read TGTGCCAGCAGCTTAGTTGCGGGACCCCAGGAGACCCAGTACTTC.

The rearrangement uses TRBV28 and TRBJ1-1; 7 nucleotides align to TRBD1. This CDR3 is built from 18 residues. With V trimmed by 4 bases and J by 0 bases, 14 bases remained unmatched. Germline V gene data show CDR1 as MDHEN and CDR2 as SYDVKM. The CDR3 sequence: CASSYPIKGAGMNTEAFF. The DNA for the CDR3 is TGTGCCAGCAGTTACCCGATCAAGGGGGCCGGAATGAACACTGAAGCTTTCTTT.

This chain links TRBV14 with TRBJ2-7; the D gene is possibly TRBD1 (5 bases). Looked up from germline, CDR1 is SGHDN and CDR2 is FVKESK. V was cut by 3 bases and J by 4 bases, with 13 bases left in between. The CDR3 sequence is 14 residues long. The CDR3 DNA sequence: TGTGCCAGCAGCCAGACACAGACAGAATACGAGCAGTACTTC. Its translation is CASSQTQTEYEQYF. Full variable domain (remainder filled in from reference TRBV14 and TRBJ2-7): EAGVTQFPSHSVIEKGQTVTLRCDPISGHDNLYWYRRVMGKEIKFLLHFVKESKQDESGMPNNRFLAERTGGTYSTLKVQPAELEDSGVYFCASSQTQTEYEQYFGPGTRLTVT.

This chain connects TRBV28 to TRBJ2-3; D possibly corresponds to TRBD1 (6 bases). Germline V gene sequence: CDR1 MDHEN, CDR2 SYDVKM. This CDR3 comprises 16 residues. Deletions cut 3 bases from V and 1 base from J, with 14 bases between. CDR3: CASSFRSAGGTDTQYF. The CDR3 DNA sequence: TGTGCCAGCAGTTTCCGGTCGGCAGGGGGCACAGATACGCAGTATTTT.

This chain connects TRBV14 to TRBJ1-3, with 8 bases identical to TRBD1. The CDR3 contains 14 residues. CDR1 is SGHDN, CDR2 FVKESK, per germline. Unmatched junction bases numbered 4, after V lost 5 bases and J lost 4 bases. The CDR3 protein is CASSWTGLGNTIYF. CDR3 bases: TGTGCCAGCAGCTGGACAGGGCTCGGAAACACCATATATTTT.

The count of this clone is one. Other nucleotide sequences from this sample produce the same CDR3. This chain connects TRBV27 to TRBJ2-7; TRBD1 might be the D (5 bases). The V gene's germline CDR1 is MNHEY and CDR2 SMNVEV (reference sequence). The V gene lost 6 bases and the J gene lost 0 bases, with 9 bases spanning the gap. The CDR3 spans 13 residues. The CDR3 nucleotides read TGTGCCAGCAGCCTTGACAGCTCCTACGAGCAGTACTTC. Its translation: CASSLDSSYEQYF.

For this clone: Other nucleotide sequences in the sample specify the same CDR3. The rearrangement uses TRBV30 and TRBJ2-7; D gene uncertain. Between the trimmed V and J ends, which lost 0 bases and 0 bases, there was a span of 6 bases. The CDR3 length is 13 residues. Germline-derived CDR1 and CDR2 are GTSNPN and SVGIG (reference sequence). DNA of the CDR3: TGTGCCTGGAGTGTACGCGGCTCCTACGAGCAGTACTTC. Translated: CAWSVRGSYEQYF.

The chain employs TRBV6-6 and TRBJ2-3; 8 bases line up with TRBD2. Germline V gene sequence: CDR1 MNHNY, CDR2 SVGAGI (reference sequence). Trimming took 7 bases from V and 3 from J; bases not matched to a gene: 12. The CDR3 sequence is 16 residues long. CDR3 loop: CASKLGSGAETDTQYF. Here the CDR3 DNA reads TGTGCCAGCAAACTAGGTAGCGGGGCCGAGACAGATACGCAGTATTTT.

The gene calls are TRBV4-3 and TRBJ2-3; no clear D gene. Germline loops: CDR1 LGHNA, CDR2 YSLEER. The CDR3 runs 12 residues. V was shortened by 3 bases and J by 6 bases, with 7 bases between the two germline ends. CDR3: CASSHLGDTQYF. DNA of the CDR3: TGCGCCAGCAGCCACCTGGGGGATACGCAGTATTTT.

This clone was picked up one time. The rearrangement joins TRBV7-9 to TRBJ2-7; the D gene is possibly TRBD1 (6 bases). The CDR3 loop spans 18 amino acids. Between the trimmed V and J ends, which lost 5 bases and 3 bases, there was a span of 26 bases. Germline CDR1 SEHNR, CDR2 FQNEAQ (reference sequence). In nucleotides, the CDR3 is TGTGCCAGCAGCGCCCTGGGGACATTTACCCCACCCATCTACGAGCAGTACTTC. Amino acids: CASSALGTFTPPIYEQYF.

The genes are TRBV5-1 and TRBJ2-7, with 7 bases identical to TRBD1. The CDR3 totals 16 residues. Unmatched junction bases numbered 6, after V lost 0 bases and J lost 0 bases. The germline CDR1 and CDR2 sequences are SGHRS and YFSETQ. The CDR3 sequence: CASSLALTGSSYEQYF. Here the CDR3 DNA reads TGCGCCAGCAGCTTGGCCCTGACAGGGAGCTCCTACGAGCAGTACTTC.

The J gene is TRBJ2-5, the V gene TRBV27, with D unresolved. The germline V and J ends were trimmed by 2 bases and 0 bases, with 7 bases remaining between them. This CDR3 contains 14 residues. Germline-derived CDR1 and CDR2 are MNHEY and SMNVEV (reference sequence). CDR3 amino acids: CASSLGRYQETQYF. CDR3 in DNA: TGTGCCAGCAGTTTAGGCAGGTACCAAGAGACCCAGTACTTC.

The genes are TRBV4-1 and TRBJ2-2, with D perhaps TRBD1 (6 bases). Deletions cut 0 bases from V and 3 bases from J, with 14 bases between. The V gene's germline CDR1 is MGHRA and CDR2 YSYEKL. The CDR3 covers 17 residues. The CDR3 DNA sequence: TGCGCCAGCAGCCAAGAAGGGACACGCTTCGACACCGGGGAGCTGTTTTTT. This codes for CASSQEGTRFDTGELFF.

This clone was observed a single time. Other nucleotide sequences from this sample produce the same CDR3. This chain joins TRBV9 and TRBJ2-7, with 10 bases fitting TRBD1. The CDR3 contains 15 residues. The germline V gene has CDR1 SGDLS and CDR2 YYNGEE. V shed 4 bases and J 0 bases; nucleotides not matched to a gene: 4. The CDR3 sequence: CASSPGQGVSYEQYF. CDR3 nucleotide sequence: TGTGCCAGCAGCCCTGGACAGGGGGTCTCCTACGAGCAGTACTTC.

V is TRBV27 and J is TRBJ2-1, with 7 nucleotides matching TRBD1. The CDR3 totals 13 residues. Trimming cost V 5 bases and J 9 bases; bases outside gene matches: 7. Germline V gene lookup returns CDR1 MNHEY and CDR2 SMNVEV (reference sequence). The CDR3 DNA reads as TGTGCCAGCAGTCAACCCGACAGGGTTGAGCAGTTCTTC. Amino acids: CASSQPDRVEQFF.

This chain links TRBV4-1 with TRBJ2-7; 10 bases match TRBD1. Germline CDR1 is MGHRA and CDR2 is YSYEKL. J was trimmed by 5 bases and V by 4 bases; bases with no gene match: 11. CDR3 length: 16 residues. CDR3 in DNA: TGCGCCAGCAGCCCTGGGGAGACAGGGGGCTTCGACGAGCAGTACTTC. As protein: CASSPGETGGFDEQYF.

CDR3 sequence reads: CASSWDPGQGWVNTEAFF. CDR3 DNA: TGCGCCAGCAGCTGGGACCCGGGACAGGGTTGGGTGAACACTGAAGCTTTCTTT. V usage is TRBV5-1 and J usage is TRBJ1-1; 9 nucleotides line up with TRBD1. V gave up 3 bases and J gave up 0 bases; unmatched junction bases: 12. CDR1 and CDR2 (germline): SGHRS, YFSETQ. There are 18 residues in the CDR3. The whole variable domain, filled in from reference TRBV5-1 and TRBJ1-1, reads KAGVTQTPRYLIKTRGQQVTLSCSPISGHRSVSWYQQTPGQGLQFLFEYFSETQRNKGNFPGRFSGRQFSNSRSEMNVSTLELGDSALYLCASSWDPGQGWVNTEAFFGQGTRLTVV.

Points on this clone: The same CDR3 is also encoded by other DNA sequences in this sample. The chain carries TRBV29-1 and TRBJ2-1; the D is unclear. Germline V gene lookup returns CDR1 SQVTM and CDR2 ANQGSEA. CDR3 size: 14 residues. V lost 3 bases and J 0 bases, leaving 9 bases between the germline ends. The CDR3 loop is CSVEGLGSYNEQFF. CDR3 coding DNA: TGCAGCGTTGAGGGTCTGGGCTCCTACAATGAGCAGTTCTTC.

This chain uses TRBV6-6 with TRBJ2-5; maybe TRBD1 (6 bases). This CDR3 has 14 amino acids. Trimming pared 5 bases from V and 0 bases from J, leaving 10 bases between. Germline CDR1 and CDR2: MNHNY and SVGAGI (reference sequence). The CDR3 DNA reads as TGTGCCAGCAGTCGCGGACAGTACCAAGAGACCCAGTACTTC. This translates into CASSRGQYQETQYF.

The gene calls are TRBV6-1 and TRBJ2-5; possible D gene TRBD2, 5 bases. This CDR3 is built from 15 residues. CDR1 MNHNS and CDR2 SASEGT come from the germline V gene. V dropped 7 bases and J dropped 2 bases, with 17 bases sitting between them. The CDR3 loop reads CASKTYRELQETQYF. The CDR3 nucleotides read TGTGCCAGCAAGACTTACCGGGAACTACAAGAGACCCAGTACTTC.

The chain carries TRBV5-1 and TRBJ2-3; D uncertain. The CDR3 is made up of 15 amino acids. The germline gives CDR1 SGHRS, CDR2 YFSETQ. V lost 0 bases and J 2 bases, leaving 10 bases between the germline ends. CDR3 protein: CASSLEGIVTDTQYF. CDR3 bases: TGCGCCAGCAGCTTGGAAGGGATCGTCACAGATACGCAGTATTTT.

The rearrangement links TRBV7-3 to TRBJ1-1; TRBD1 is a possible D gene (5 bases). The germline gives CDR1 SGHTA, CDR2 FQGTGA. The CDR3 is 13 residues long. The germline V and J ends were trimmed by 2 bases and 8 bases, with 12 bases remaining between them. Here the CDR3 reads CASSLDKGLEAFF. CDR3 in DNA: TGTGCCAGCAGCTTAGACAAGGGGCTGGAAGCTTTCTTT.

This rearrangement joins TRBV5-8 to TRBJ2-5; D is possibly TRBD1 (7 bases). The germline V gene has CDR1 SGHTS and CDR2 YDEGEE. V was pared by 4 bases and J by 7 bases, with 14 bases between. The CDR3 loop spans 13 amino acids. The CDR3 DNA is TGTGCCAGCAGCCGGAGGGGACAGTGGACCCAGTACTTC. As protein: CASSRRGQWTQYF.

The chain employs TRBV7-9 and TRBJ1-2; 8 bases fit TRBD1. V was clipped by 5 bases and J by 6 bases; unmatched bases: 11. The CDR3 is 15 amino acids. Per the germline V gene, CDR1 is SEHNR and CDR2 is FQNEAQ (reference sequence). The CDR3 protein is CASSRGTGSLNGYTF. The CDR3 nucleotides read TGTGCCAGCAGCCGAGGGACAGGTTCACTCAATGGCTACACCTTC.